These T cell receptor beta chains were read from a single sample in a study of blood T cell repertoires in COVID-19. Sequencing used immunoSEQ multiplex PCR; TCRdb keeps in-frame clones, though not all of them. The sample carries roughly 140,000 clones, around 84% recorded once. Sequences were obtained from peripheral blood. The receptors originated from a woman aged 50 to 60 with acute or convalescent COVID-19. Both conserved end residues are part of each CDR3. A D gene is named only where the DNA matches it firmly. Not all rows give a size; the values are once, few, many and, for expanded clones, a class.

CDR3: CASSPEPRGNNEQFF
DNA: TGTGCCAGCAGCCCCGAACCCCGGGGGAACAATGAGCAGTTCTTC
size: NA
V: TRBV4-2
D: NA
J: TRBJ2-1

CDR3: CASGSPPGDEKLFF
DNA: TGTGCTAGTGGTTCCCCCCCGGGGGATGAAAAACTGTTTTTT
size: NA
V: TRBV12-5
D: NA
J: TRBJ1-4

CDR3: CASSSNRGEAFF
DNA: TGTGCCAGCAGCTCCAACAGGGGTGAAGCTTTCTTT
size: NA
V: TRBV7-3
D: TRBD1
J: TRBJ1-1

CDR3: CASSVEGGSLNEQFF
DNA: TGTGCCAGCAGCGTAGAAGGGGGTAGCTTAAATGAGCAGTTCTTC
size: NA
V: TRBV9
D: NA
J: TRBJ2-1

CDR3: CASSAESGQYF
DNA: TGTGCCAGCAGCGCCGAGTCTGGGCAGTACTTC
size: NA
V: TRBV7-2
D: NA
J: TRBJ2-7

CDR3: CASTMGGPDNQPQHF
DNA: TGTGCCAGCACCATGGGGGGGCCGGACAATCAGCCCCAGCATTTT
size: NA
V: TRBV6-6
D: NA
J: TRBJ1-5

CDR3: CASSLMVARGQTNTEAFF
DNA: TGTGCCAGCAGCTTAATGGTTGCCAGGGGCCAAACGAACACTGAAGCTTTCTTT
size: NA
V: TRBV7-3
D: NA
J: TRBJ1-1

CDR3: CASSPLPLAGTHTDTQYF
DNA: TGTGCCAGCTCACCACTCCCTCTAGCGGGGACCCACACAGATACGCAGTATTTT
size: NA
V: TRBV18
D: TRBD2
J: TRBJ2-3

CDR3: CASSKTLFGSPCRDPKNTDTQYF
DNA: TGTGCCAGCAGCAAGACATTGTTTGGTTCCCCCTGCCGGGATCCAAAAAACACAGATACGCAGTATTTT
size: NA
V: TRBV21-1
D: NA
J: TRBJ2-3

CDR3: CASSMSPEGNSPLHF
DNA: TGTGCCAGCAGCATGTCACCCGAGGGTAATTCACCCCTCCACTTT
size: NA
V: TRBV7-9
D: NA
J: TRBJ1-6

CDR3: CASSYADRGSPGAEAFF
DNA: TGTGCCAGCAGTTACGCAGACAGGGGCTCCCCGGGGGCTGAAGCTTTCTTT
size: NA
V: TRBV6-2/TRBV6-3
D: TRBD1
J: TRBJ1-1

CDR3: CASRVSSGNTIYF
DNA: TGTGCCAGCAGGGTGAGCTCTGGAAACACCATATATTTT
size: NA
V: TRBV27
D: NA
J: TRBJ1-3

CDR3: CASRLDRSETHGYTF
DNA: TGTGCCAGCAGACTGGACAGGTCGGAGACCCATGGCTACACCTTC
size: NA
V: TRBV6-5
D: TRBD1
J: TRBJ1-2

CDR3: CASSSTGNFNIQYF
DNA: TGTGCCAGCAGCTCCACAGGGAATTTCAACATTCAGTACTTC
size: NA
V: TRBV7-9
D: NA
J: TRBJ2-4

CDR3: CASSSGVYEQYF
DNA: TGTGCCAGCAGCTCGGGGGTTTACGAGCAGTACTTC
size: NA
V: TRBV11-2
D: NA
J: TRBJ2-7

CDR3: CASSLQGEGWAEAFF
DNA: TGTGCCAGCAGCTTGCAGGGGGAAGGGTGGGCTGAAGCTTTCTTT
size: NA
V: TRBV7-9
D: TRBD1
J: TRBJ1-1

CDR3: CSARREDGYTF
DNA: TGCAGTGCTAGAAGGGAGGATGGCTACACCTTC
size: NA
V: TRBV20-1
D: NA
J: TRBJ1-2

CDR3: CASSLAPSGEQGSTEAFF
DNA: TGCGCCAGCAGCCTTGCTCCTTCTGGGGAACAGGGGAGCACTGAAGCTTTCTTT
size: many
V: TRBV4-3
D: TRBD1
J: TRBJ1-1

CDR3: CASSLGTVGYEQYF
DNA: TGCGCCAGCAGCTTGGGGACAGTAGGTTACGAGCAGTACTTC
size: few
V: TRBV5-1
D: NA
J: TRBJ2-7

CDR3: CASSLYPPGGGVPYEQYF
DNA: TGTGCCAGCAGCTTATATCCCCCCGGCGGCGGGGTTCCGTACGAGCAGTACTTC
size: NA
V: TRBV7-2
D: NA
J: TRBJ2-7

CDR3: CASSLAEQGAGGELFF
DNA: TGCGCCAGCAGCTTGGCCGAACAGGGGGCTGGCGGGGAGCTGTTTTTT
size: NA
V: TRBV5-1
D: TRBD1
J: TRBJ2-2

CDR3: CASSFSARSYEQYF
DNA: TGTGCCAGCAGTTTCAGTGCCAGGTCCTACGAGCAGTACTTC
size: NA
V: TRBV19
D: NA
J: TRBJ2-7

CDR3: CASSPPPEDRGTQPQHF
DNA: TGTGCCAGCAGTCCCCCTCCCGAGGACAGGGGAACCCAGCCCCAGCATTTT
size: NA
V: TRBV27
D: TRBD1
J: TRBJ1-5

CDR3: CAWGWWAGGGYTF
DNA: TGTGCCTGGGGTTGGTGGGCAGGGGGCGGCTACACCTTC
size: NA
V: TRBV5-4
D: TRBD1
J: TRBJ1-2

CDR3: CSVVYSGNTEAFF
DNA: TGCAGCGTTGTTTATTCAGGGAACACTGAAGCTTTCTTT
size: NA
V: TRBV29-1
D: NA
J: TRBJ1-1

CDR3: CAWNWGVVGYTF
DNA: TGTGCCTGGAACTGGGGGGTTGTGGGCTACACCTTC
size: NA
V: TRBV30
D: NA
J: TRBJ1-2

CDR3: CSASLFGGTGWNEQFF
DNA: TGCAGTGCTAGTTTATTTGGGGGGACAGGGTGGAATGAGCAGTTCTTC
size: NA
V: TRBV20-1
D: TRBD1
J: TRBJ2-1

CDR3: CASSLVGGGATDTQYF
DNA: TGTGCCAGCAGCTTAGTTGGTGGGGGGGCTACAGATACGCAGTATTTT
size: NA
V: TRBV7-2
D: NA
J: TRBJ2-3